One and the same sample provided the 25 T cell receptor beta chains below, sequenced in a study of shared clonotypes between healthy human individuals. Using immunoSEQ multiplex PCR, the repertoire was profiled, and TCRdb retains in-frame clones only, with some absent. The sample has 2 million to 3 million clones, approximately 93% seen once. The sequencing input was naive CD4+ T cells from PBMCs. Specified subset: CD45RA+ positively selected. The receptors here all came from a man younger than 30 in good health. Some clones in this sample may be carry-over from other donors' samples.

The chain carries TRBV28 and TRBJ1-5; unclear D gene. V lost 6 bases to trimming and J lost 4 bases, with 13 bases between them. Germline V CDR1 and CDR2: MDHEN, SYDVKM. The CDR3 spans 14 residues. CDR3 loop: CASRRASPNQPQHF. In DNA form, the CDR3 reads TGTGCCAGCAGGCGGGCCAGCCCTAATCAGCCCCAGCATTTT.

This chain uses TRBV28 with TRBJ2-1; D possibly corresponds to TRBD1 (6 bases). This CDR3 is built from 14 residues. Germline V gene data show CDR1 as MDHEN and CDR2 as SYDVKM. The V end was cut by 7 bases, the J end by 0 bases, with 10 bases between. The CDR3 is CASIKGGSYNEQFF. The CDR3 DNA reads TGTGCCAGCATCAAAGGGGGCTCCTACAATGAGCAGTTCTTC.

The V gene is TRBV2, the J gene TRBJ2-7; D may match TRBD1 or TRBD2 (6 bases each). Germline values: CDR1 SNHLY, CDR2 FYNNEI. This CDR3 has 17 amino acids. V lost 0 bases to trimming and J lost 4 bases, with 19 bases between them. The CDR3 here is CASSEALSGRDRYEQYF. As DNA, the CDR3 is TGTGCCAGCAGTGAAGCGCTTTCCGGGAGAGACAGGTACGAGCAGTACTTC.

This clone appeared once. The gene calls are TRBV6-5 and TRBJ2-2; D uncertain. This CDR3 spans 12 amino acids. CDR1 and CDR2 (germline): MNHEY, SVGAGI. V lost 6 bases, J lost 6 bases, and 8 bases lay in between. The CDR3 DNA sequence: TGTGCCAGCAGGATGCAGTCCGGGGAGCTGTTTTTT. Amino acids: CASRMQSGELFF.

This clone appeared once. The CDR3 region has the DNA TGTGCCAGCAGCGTAGGCGTTTATCACTACAATGAGCAGTTCTTC. As protein: CASSVGVYHYNEQFF. The rearrangement links TRBV9 to TRBJ2-1; no clear D. From germline, CDR1 is SGDLS and CDR2 YYNGEE. The CDR3 is made up of 15 amino acids. Trimming stripped 0 bases from V and 3 bases from J, with 10 bases between.

The CDR3 DNA sequence: TGTGCCAGCAGAAAACTCACAGGGAACTATGGCTACACCTTC. Translating it yields CASRKLTGNYGYTF. V usage is TRBV6-1 and J usage is TRBJ1-2, with a weak D call TRBD1 (6 bases). Deletions cut 6 bases from V and 2 bases from J, with 13 bases between. The CDR3 is 14 amino acids. Germline V gene lookup returns CDR1 MNHNS and CDR2 SASEGT.

A single count supports this clone. The rearrangement links TRBV14 to TRBJ2-1, with 9 bases matching TRBD2. The CDR3 runs 15 residues. Germline CDR1 and CDR2: SGHDN and FVKESK. After removal of 3 bases from V and 2 bases from J, the junction contained 2 bases not matched to a gene. The CDR3 loop reads CASSQASGAYNEQFF. The CDR3 coding sequence is TGTGCCAGCAGCCAGGCTAGCGGGGCCTACAATGAGCAGTTCTTC.

This clone was detected only once. This sequence joins TRBV27 and TRBJ1-6; 8 bases match TRBD1. CDR1 is MNHEY, CDR2 SMNVEV, per germline (reference sequence). The CDR3 totals 17 residues. V lost 5 bases to trimming and J lost 7 bases; unmatched junction nucleotides: 13. The CDR3 DNA is TGTGCCAGCAGTGCCTCAGGGGGCCGATTGAGGAATTCACCCCTCCACTTT. Translated, it gives CASSASGGRLRNSPLHF.

This clone is a singleton in its sample. The J gene is TRBJ2-4, the V gene TRBV7-2, with a tentative D call TRBD1 (6 bases). Germline-derived CDR1 and CDR2 are SGHTA and FQGNSA. This CDR3 is built from 17 residues. The ends were cut back, 1 base at V and 0 bases at J, with 13 bases in the middle. The CDR3 loop is CASSLVRDTIAKNIQYF. The CDR3, as DNA: TGTGCCAGCAGCTTAGTCAGGGACACGATAGCCAAAAACATTCAGTACTTC.

This chain links TRBV5-4 with TRBJ2-3; 8 positions agree with TRBD2. The V and J ends lost 7 bases and 0 bases, in that order; junction bases with no gene match: 7. CDR1 SGHNT and CDR2 YYREEE come from the germline V gene (reference sequence). This CDR3 contains 15 residues. The CDR3 here is CASLGAGGSTDTQYF. CDR3 DNA: TGTGCCAGCCTGGGGGCGGGAGGTAGCACAGATACGCAGTATTTT.

The chain has TRBV9 and TRBJ1-3; D remains ambiguous. This CDR3 spans 15 amino acids. The germline CDR1 and CDR2 sequences are SGDLS and YYNGEE. Trimming pared 7 bases from V and 2 bases from J, leaving 16 bases between. CDR3 sequence (DNA): TGTGCCAGCGGAGGCGCAGGACTCCCTGGAAACACCATATATTTT. Translation gives CASGGAGLPGNTIYF.

J is TRBJ2-1 and V is TRBV30; the match to TRBD1 covers 7 bases. This CDR3 is 13 amino acids long. After removal of 2 bases from V and 9 bases from J, the junction contained 7 bases not matched to a gene. Looked up from germline, CDR1 is GTSNPN and CDR2 is SVGIG (reference sequence). The CDR3 bases are TGTGCCTGGAGTAACGACAGGGTCGGTGAGCAGTTCTTC. Translating gives CAWSNDRVGEQFF. Full variable domain (rest looked up from reference TRBV30 and TRBJ2-1): SQTIHQWPATLVQPVGSPLSLECTVEGTSNPNLYWYRQAAGRGLQLLFYSVGIGQISSEVPQNLSASRPQDRQFILSSKKLLLSDSGFYLCAWSNDRVGEQFFGPGTRLTVL.

J is TRBJ1-5 and V is TRBV7-8; D unresolved. Germline V gene data show CDR1 as SGHVS and CDR2 as FQNEAQ. CDR3 size: 14 residues. The V gene lost 1 base and the J gene lost 0 bases, with 4 bases spanning the gap. The CDR3 region has the DNA TGTGCCAGCAGCTTAGTGGCTAGCAATCAGCCCCAGCATTTT. Its protein product is CASSLVASNQPQHF.

On this clone itself: At one boundary the junction diverges from the germline segment, which might be a read error. This sequence joins TRBV6-5 and TRBJ2-7; 13 bases are shared with TRBD2. In germline, CDR1 is MNHEY, CDR2 SVGAGI. CDR3 length: 15 amino acids. This chain's CDR3 is CASSYRLAGGYGQYF. CDR3 DNA sequence: TGTGCCAGCAGTTACAGACTAGCGGGGGGCTACGGGCAGTACTTC.

For this clone: Other nucleotide sequences in the sample specify the same CDR3. The chain carries TRBV18 and TRBJ2-6; 10 bases are shared with TRBD1. The CDR3 runs 17 residues. CDR1 KGHSH and CDR2 LQKENI come from the germline V gene. V was clipped by 0 bases and J by 1 base; unmatched bases: 0. The CDR3 protein is CASSPPGQGSGANVLTF. In DNA, the CDR3 is TGTGCCAGCTCACCACCGGGACAGGGGTCTGGGGCCAACGTCCTGACTTTC.

V is TRBV11-1 and J is TRBJ2-2; D is possibly TRBD1 (5 bases). The V gene lost 1 base and the J gene lost 6 bases, with 6 bases spanning the gap. The CDR3 is 13 residues long. Germline V CDR1 and CDR2: SGHAT, FQDESV (reference sequence). CDR3 DNA sequence: TGTGCCAGCAGCTTAGGGACACCCGGGGAGCTGTTTTTT. It codes for CASSLGTPGELFF.

The V gene is TRBV5-4, the J gene TRBJ2-6; D perhaps matches TRBD1 (5 bases). The CDR3 is 15 residues long. Trimming left V 4 bases short and J 4 bases short, with 12 bases between. Per germline, CDR1 SGHNT and CDR2 YYREEE (reference sequence). The CDR3 loop reads CASSTQGTGANVLTF. The DNA of the CDR3 is TGTGCCAGCAGCACTCAGGGTACAGGGGCCAACGTCCTGACTTTC. The full variable domain, rest sourced from reference TRBV5-4 and TRBJ2-6, is ETGVTQSPTHLIKTRGQQVTLRCSSQSGHNTVSWYQQALGQGPQFIFQYYREEENGRGNFPPRFSGLQFPNYSSELNVNALELDDSALYLCASSTQGTGANVLTFGAGSRLTVL.

The CDR3, as DNA: TGTGCCAGCAGCGCCCCCGCCCAGCATTTT. Translating gives CASSAPAQHF. The rearrangement uses TRBV9 and TRBJ1-5, with D unclear. CDR1 is SGDLS, CDR2 YYNGEE, per germline. The CDR3 runs to 10 residues. V dropped 3 bases and J dropped 11 bases, with 6 bases sitting between them.

The chain uses TRBV5-1 and TRBJ2-3; the match to TRBD2 covers 10 bases. V was pared by 3 bases and J by 5 bases, with 12 bases of the junction left unmatched. The CDR3 is 17 amino acids. CDR1 SGHRS and CDR2 YFSETQ come from the germline V gene. CDR3 in amino acids: CASSSQGQAGGLDTQYF. The CDR3 DNA follows: TGCGCCAGCAGCTCCCAAGGCCAAGCGGGAGGGCTAGATACGCAGTATTTT.

The CDR3 is CASSDSGRADEQFF. CDR3 sequence (DNA): TGTGCCAGCAGCGATAGCGGGAGAGCGGATGAGCAGTTCTTC. The V call is TRBV7-3, the J call TRBJ2-1; 9 nucleotides agree with TRBD2. Trimming cost V 5 bases and J 8 bases; bases outside gene matches: 7. The CDR3 length is 14 residues. Per germline, CDR1 SGHTA and CDR2 FQGTGA. The full variable domain, rest sourced from reference TRBV7-3 and TRBJ2-1, is GAGVSQTPSNKVTEKGKYVELRCDPISGHTALYWYRQSLGQGPEFLIYFQGTGAADDSGLPNDRFFAVRPEGSVSTLKIQRTERGDSAVYLCASSDSGRADEQFFGPGTRLTVL.

Here the CDR3 DNA reads TGTGCCAGCAGCTCGCAGATAAATTCACCCCTCCACTTT. This encodes CASSSQINSPLHF. The chain combines TRBV5-4 with TRBJ1-6; no clear D. The CDR3 is 13 residues long. Germline V gene data show CDR1 as SGHNT and CDR2 as YYREEE (reference sequence). V shed 3 bases and J shed 7 bases, with 8 bases lying between them.

The chain recombines TRBV5-1 with TRBJ2-4, with 9 bases lining up with TRBD1. This CDR3 is 13 amino acids long. After removal of 7 bases from V and 5 bases from J, the junction contained 4 bases not matched to a gene. Germline CDR1 is SGHRS and CDR2 is YFSETQ. Written as DNA, the CDR3 is TGCGCCAGCCTGGGACAGGGAGAAAACATTCAGTACTTC. It translates to CASLGQGENIQYF.

V and J are TRBV4-3 and TRBJ2-2; D is possibly TRBD2 (5 bases). Germline values: CDR1 LGHNA, CDR2 YSLEER. This CDR3 has 16 residues. The V end lost 4 bases, the J end lost 4 bases, and 16 bases lay between the germline ends. The CDR3 DNA sequence: TGCGCCAGCAGCCCGGATCCCGGACGGGGCACCGGGGAGCTGTTTTTT. As protein: CASSPDPGRGTGELFF.

The V and J genes are TRBV11-2 and TRBJ2-1; 15 nucleotides match TRBD2. The CDR3 loop spans 19 amino acids. Germline loops: CDR1 SGHAT, CDR2 FQNNGV. V was clipped by 5 bases and J by 5 bases; unmatched bases: 13. This CDR3 is CASSTPARTSGRADNEQFF. CDR3 coding DNA: TGTGCCAGCAGCACCCCGGCCCGGACTAGCGGGAGGGCCGACAATGAGCAGTTCTTC. Full variable domain (remainder filled in from reference TRBV11-2 and TRBJ2-1): EAGVAQSPRYKIIEKRQSVAFWCNPISGHATLYWYQQILGQGPKLLIQFQNNGVVDDSQLPKDRFSAERLKGVDSTLKIQPAKLEDSAVYLCASSTPARTSGRADNEQFFGPGTRLTVL.

The genes are TRBV30 and TRBJ1-5, with D maybe TRBD1 (5 bases). From germline, CDR1 is GTSNPN and CDR2 SVGIG (reference sequence). The germline V and J ends were trimmed by 1 base and 2 bases, with 15 bases remaining between them. The CDR3 consists of 16 residues. The CDR3 here is CAWSAPWGLGNQPQHF. The DNA for the CDR3 is TGTGCCTGGAGTGCCCCGTGGGGGTTGGGCAATCAGCCCCAGCATTTT.